The rows below give T cell receptor beta chains drawn from one sample of a study of blood T cell repertoires in COVID-19. Libraries were prepared by immunoSEQ multiplex PCR; TCRdb keeps only in-frame clonotypes and omits some of them. The data show about 300,000 clones, 85% seen once. The specimen was peripheral blood. All receptors derive from a human donor in a cohort sampled during active COVID-19. The CDR3 runs from the conserved cysteine through the conserved F or W. The D gene is left open where the match is weak. A row's size may be missing; if present it is once, few, many or a size class.

few - TRBJ2-7 TRBV5-1 TGCGCCAGCAGCAAAGACAACTACGAGCAGTACTTC CASSKDNYEQYF
- - TRBJ2-5 TRBV4-1 TGCGCCAGCAGCCGGAGCGGTACTGGAGAGACCCAGTACTTC CASSRSGTGETQYF
- - TRBJ2-2 TRBV6-5 TGTGCCAGCAGAGAGTATTACGGGGAGCTGTTTTTT CASREYYGELFF
- - TRBJ2-1 TRBV11-2 TGTGCCAGCCGTCTCGGACAGTACAATGAGCAGTTCTTC CASRLGQYNEQFF
once - TRBJ2-2 TRBV28 TGTGCCAGCAGTCCGTTCTGGGGCGGCGGGGAGCTGTTTTTT CASSPFWGGGELFF
- TRBD1 TRBJ2-2 TRBV24-1 TGTGCCACCAGTGAAGCCGGGACAGGGACCGGGGAGCTGTTTTTT CATSEAGTGTGELFF
- - TRBJ1-3 TRBV5-1 TGCGCCAGCAGCGCAAGTCCCACAGAGCTCTTTGGAAACACCATATATTTT CASSASPTELFGNTIYF
- TRBD1 TRBJ1-1 TRBV18 TGTGCCAGCTCGTCTGACAGGGCCGGAATGACTGAAGCTTTCTTT CASSSDRAGMTEAFF
- - TRBJ2-1 TRBV5-1 TGCGCCAGCAGCCCCAGCGGGCTACGAGGGAATGAGCAGTTCTTC CASSPSGLRGNEQFF
- - TRBJ2-3 TRBV3-1/TRBV3-2 TGTGCCAGCAGCCAAGGAGACACAGATACGCAGTATTTT CASSQGDTDTQYF
few TRBD2 TRBJ2-7 TRBV27 TGTGCCAGCAGTTTAGCAGGACTAGGATCCTACGAGCAGTACTTC CASSLAGLGSYEQYF
- - TRBJ2-7 TRBV6-5 TGTGCCAGTAGCCTCCGTTCCTTCTACGAGCAGTACTTC CASSLRSFYEQYF
- TRBD1 TRBJ1-2 TRBV19 TGTGCCAGTACCCTTCAGGGGGTGGATGGCTACACCTTC CASTLQGVDGYTF
few - TRBJ1-6 TRBV9 TGTGCCAGCAGCGAACGGGGGGCTTATTCACCCCTCCACTTT CASSERGAYSPLHF
- TRBD1 TRBJ1-4 TRBV5-1 TGCGCCAGCAGCAGGGGACAGTCTAATGAAAAACTGTTTTTT CASSRGQSNEKLFF
- TRBD2 TRBJ2-1 TRBV7-2 TGTGCCAGCAGCGTCACTAGCGGGAGGGCCCCCAATGAGCAGTTCTTC CASSVTSGRAPNEQFF
- TRBD1 TRBJ1-2 TRBV19 TGTGCCAGTAGTCTTTACGACAGGGCGCATGGCTACACCTTC CASSLYDRAHGYTF
- - TRBJ2-3 TRBV18 TGTGCCAGCTCACCTCCCGACAGAAGCACAGATACGCAGTATTTT CASSPPDRSTDTQYF
- TRBD2 TRBJ2-3 TRBV7-2 TGTGCCAGCGTTAGCGGGAGTAGCACAGATACGCAGTATTTT CASVSGSSTDTQYF
- - TRBJ2-7 TRBV30 TGTGCCTGGAGGATCGGCAGGTCCCGATCTGGCGAGCAGTACTTC CAWRIGRSRSGEQYF
- - TRBJ1-2 TRBV28 TGTGCCAGCGCTGGGGGGGTAAACTATGGCTACACCTTC CASAGGVNYGYTF
few TRBD2 TRBJ2-7 TRBV12-5 TGTGCTAGTGGTTTAGGAGCGGGAGCCTACGAGCAGTACTTC CASGLGAGAYEQYF
- - TRBJ1-4 TRBV5-1 TGCGCCAGCAGTCTTGGTAACCCAAGGTCGGGGGAACTGTTTTTT CASSLGNPRSGELFF
few - TRBJ1-1 TRBV18 TGTGCCAGCTCAGTACAGGGTTTGAACACTGAAGCTTTCTTT CASSVQGLNTEAFF
- TRBD2 TRBJ2-3 TRBV5-1 TGCGCCAGCAGCTACCGGGAGGGTCGGACGACAGATACGCAGTATTTT CASSYREGRTTDTQYF
once - TRBJ2-3 TRBV6-5 TGTGCCAGCACCCCTACACAGACGTACACAGATACGCAGTATTTT CASTPTQTYTDTQYF
once - TRBJ2-5 TRBV30 TGTGCCTGGAGAAGGAAGGGGCAAGAGACCCAGTACTTC CAWRRKGQETQYF
few TRBD1 TRBJ1-2 TRBV2 TGTGCCAGCAGGGACAGGGTTGGCGGCTATGGCTACACCTTC CASRDRVGGYGYTF
few TRBD2 TRBJ2-7 TRBV7-9 TGTGCCAGCAGCTTAGCAGGGACTAGCGGCTACGAGCAGTACTTC CASSLAGTSGYEQYF